This T cell receptor (beta chain) is from a study of T-cell reconstitution after alpha-beta-depleted transplantation in children. For TCRbeta, the library was prepared with unique molecular identifiers. TCRdb reanalysed the PCR reads using MiXCR and keeps one entry per CDR3 protein. The repertoire holds under 350,000 distinct CDR3 sequences, more than 9% seen once, with roughly a tenth in the top ten. This clonotype was observed many times. The TCR sequence derives from a human donor who donated a stem cell graft to a child with SCID. Sequences were derived from PBMCs from the stem cell graft donor, sampled from the stem cell graft.

The CDR3 DNA reads TGCAGTGCTCCATATACCTACGAGCAGTACTTC. Protein: CSAPYTYEQYF. This chain uses TRBV20-1 with TRBJ2-7; D is undetermined. Between the trimmed V and J ends, which lost 5 bases and 2 bases, there was a span of 7 bases. The CDR3 has 11 amino acids. CDR1 is DFQATT, CDR2 SNEGSKA, per germline (reference sequence).